This TCR beta chain was obtained from a study of T cell responses to AZD1222 COVID-19 vaccine. General study points: Without day 14 samples, only post-peak T cell repertoires were studied. Most donors were white British and more were female, and clonal diversity was possibly underestimated.

As concerns this clone: What it recognizes is unknown.

Generated by immunoSEQ multiplex PCR, the TCRdb table keeps only in-frame clones and is missing some. Among under 150,000 clones listed, roughly 90% were seen once. This CDR3 is 17 amino acids long. V lost 4 bases to trimming and J lost 3 bases; unmatched junction nucleotides: 13. Per the germline V gene, CDR1 is LNHDA and CDR2 is SQIVND (reference sequence). The sequence came from an adult in good health. This material consisted of peripheral blood, taken on day 0 of AZD1222 vaccination. This rearrangement joins TRBV19 to TRBJ1-1; TRBD1 agrees at 8 bases. This CDR3 reads CASSNARGRSVDTEAFF. CDR3 nucleotides: TGTGCCAGTAGTAATGCCAGGGGGCGTAGTGTTGACACTGAAGCTTTCTTT.